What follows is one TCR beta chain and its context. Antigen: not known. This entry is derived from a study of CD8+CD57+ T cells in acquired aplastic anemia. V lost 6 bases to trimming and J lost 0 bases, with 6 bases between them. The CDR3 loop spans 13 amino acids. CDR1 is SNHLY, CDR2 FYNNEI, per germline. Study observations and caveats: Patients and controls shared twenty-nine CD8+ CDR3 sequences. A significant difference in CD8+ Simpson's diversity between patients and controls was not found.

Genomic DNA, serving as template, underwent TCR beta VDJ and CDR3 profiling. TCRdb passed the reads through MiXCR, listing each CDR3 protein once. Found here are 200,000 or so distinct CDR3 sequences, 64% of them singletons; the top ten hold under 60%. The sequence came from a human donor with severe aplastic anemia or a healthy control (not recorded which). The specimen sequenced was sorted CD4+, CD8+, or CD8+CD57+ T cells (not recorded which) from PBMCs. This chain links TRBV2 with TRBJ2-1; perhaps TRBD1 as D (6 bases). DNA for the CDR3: TGTGCCAGCAGGGACAGCTCCTACAATGAGCAGTTCTTC. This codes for CASRDSSYNEQFF.